This TCR beta chain derives from a study of control samples from healthy donors and cancer patients. Assay used: immunoSEQ multiplex PCR; TCRdb lists only in-frame clones, some missing. This table has approximately 190,000 clones, roughly nine tenths appearing once. This CDR3 has 16 residues. In germline, CDR1 is MNHNY, CDR2 SVGAGI (reference sequence). V lost 2 bases, J lost 5 bases, and 19 bases lay in between. This sequence was found in a man between 25 and 39 years old in good health. Sequencing was carried out using blood. The chain has TRBV6-6 and TRBJ2-7, with TRBD2 as a possible D gene (6 bases). The CDR3 region is CASSYVSGQGGNEQYF. In DNA form, the CDR3 reads TGTGCCAGCAGTTACGTATCGGGTCAGGGAGGAAACGAGCAGTACTTC.